This T cell receptor (beta chain) is from a study of T cell repertoires in cytomegalovirus infection. Study-level background: It can be stated that public TCR beta signatures indicated CMV infection as well as a matching HLA type. Study results and limitations: Using cumulative public TCR beta family frequency, the authors identified those who carried CMV together with the relevant HLA.

This clonotype showed up many times. Its antigen is still unknown. From the reads, TCRdb called clonotypes with MiXCR, one entry per CDR3 protein. The sample lists 130,000 or so distinct CDR3 sequences; under 8% were seen once. The sequenced material came from PBMCs. This receptor was taken from a human donor in good health (CMV status not recorded). Some clones in this sample may be carry-over from other donors' samples.

The CDR3 nucleotides are TGTGCCAGCAGTTTACTCCCTACTGCAAACACTGAAGCTTTCTTT. Amino acids: CASSLLPTANTEAFF. The chain is built from TRBV6-2 or TRBV6-3 and TRBJ1-1; D uncertain. Trimming took 4 bases from V and 2 from J, leaving 14 bases between them. CDR3 length: 15 residues. Germline CDR1 and CDR2: MNHEY and SVGEGT.